This entry lists 8 T cell receptor beta chains sequenced from one sample in a study of cytomegalovirus exposure and HLA in healthy donors (TCRdb year 2017). The protocol used for the library was the immunoSEQ multiplex PCR assay. A mixture of 60 forward primers for TCR Vbeta segments and 13 reverse primers for TCR Jbeta segments was used in the multiplex PCR. Here the immuneACCESS table is served through TCRdb, limited to in-frame sequences with V and J called. Missing clones are a known gap in these copies; in checked studies unresolved V genes cover under half, and the rest lacks a known reason. The sample table includes roughly 82,000 clones. The ten biggest clones cover approximately 1.4% of the sample. The sequencing sample was made of PBMCs. The receptors were gathered from a woman aged 55 to 70 in good health and CMV-seronegative.

V usage is TRBV9 and J usage is TRBJ2-5; D is perhaps TRBD2 (6 bases). Germline V CDR1 and CDR2: SGDLS, YYNGEE. The CDR3 consists of 16 residues. Trimming removed 0 bases from V and 5 bases from J, with 17 bases in between. The CDR3: CASSVGIAVGWETQYF. In DNA, the CDR3 is TGTGCCAGCAGCGTAGGGATAGCGGTGGGTTGGGAGACCCAGTACTTC.

This chain joins TRBV6-4 and TRBJ2-3; possible D gene TRBD2, 6 bases. Germline V lookup: CDR1 MRHNA, CDR2 SNTAGT. V shed 8 bases and J shed 2 bases, with 17 bases lying between them. CDR3 size: 15 residues. The DNA for the CDR3 is TGTGCCAGCTCCCCCGGAGGGGAGTACACAGATACGCAGTATTTT. The encoded protein is CASSPGGEYTDTQYF.

The CDR3 DNA follows: TGTGCCAGCAGTTCAGCTAGCGGGAGGAATGAGCAGTTCTTC. Translation: CASSSASGRNEQFF. The V and J genes are TRBV6-5 and TRBJ2-1, with 11 bases that match TRBD2. V shed 4 bases and J 7 bases; nucleotides not matched to a gene: 3. CDR1 is MNHEY, CDR2 SVGAGI, per germline. CDR3 length: 14 residues.

The chain combines TRBV9 with TRBJ2-5; tentatively, D is TRBD2 (6 bases). Germline CDR1 reads SGDLS; CDR2 reads YYNGEE. V gave up 3 bases and J gave up 1 base, with 13 bases separating them. The CDR3 is made up of 15 amino acids. As DNA, the CDR3 is TGTGCCAGCAGCGCGCGCGGGGTCCCCCAAGAGACCCAGTACTTC. It encodes CASSARGVPQETQYF.

The chain uses TRBV4-1 and TRBJ2-2, with TRBD1 matching 7 bases. From germline, CDR1 is MGHRA and CDR2 YSYEKL. The junction had 3 bases not matched to a gene; V was cut back by 4 bases and J by 1 base. This CDR3 region has 15 residues. CDR3 amino acids: CASSLYRGNTGELFF. The CDR3 DNA follows: TGCGCCAGCAGCCTGTACAGGGGGAACACCGGGGAGCTGTTTTTT.

The chain recombines TRBV19 with TRBJ1-2; TRBD1 agrees at 10 bases. Germline V gives CDR1 LNHDA, CDR2 SQIVND (reference sequence). The CDR3 is 18 residues long. The V segment lost 9 bases and the J segment 2 bases; nucleotides outside the gene matches: 18. CDR3 coding DNA: TGTGCCAGCCGAGGAGGGGGACAGGGGAATGAGGGGAACTATGGCTACACCTTC. Translation: CASRGGGQGNEGNYGYTF.

V gene TRBV6-4 combines with J gene TRBJ2-2; possibly TRBD1 for D (6 bases). V was trimmed by 10 bases and J by 1 base, leaving 13 bases between them. The length of the CDR3 is 14 residues. Germline lookup yields CDR1 MRHNA and CDR2 SNTAGT. In nucleotides, the CDR3 is TGTGCCACCAAGCAGGGGCGGAACACCGGGGAGCTGTTTTTT. This encodes CATKQGRNTGELFF.

The chain has TRBV28 and TRBJ1-2, with 8 nucleotides matching TRBD1. This CDR3 has 14 amino acids. The V gene end was trimmed by 0 bases and the J gene end by 6 bases; junction bases not matched to a gene: 3. The germline V gene encodes CDR1 MDHEN and CDR2 SYDVKM. CDR3 DNA: TGTGCCAGCAGTTTATGGGACAGGGCGGATGGCTACACCTTC. Its translation: CASSLWDRADGYTF.